A single sample gave rise to the 27 T cell receptor beta chains below, sequenced in a study of identical twins. In TCRdb, the 5' RACE reads were re-called with MiXCR into one record per CDR3 protein. The sample shows around 250,000 distinct CDR3 sequences, roughly 8.7% of them seen only once. This same sample was also part of a study on yellow fever vaccine responses in identical twins.

Material: CD8+ T cells sorted from blood. These receptor sequences come from a woman younger than 30 in good health.

V gene TRBV25-1 combines with J gene TRBJ2-1; possibly TRBD2 for D (6 bases). Trimming cost V 1 base and J 4 bases, with 17 bases left between them. Germline-derived CDR1 and CDR2 are MGHDK and SYGVNS. The CDR3 runs 17 residues. The CDR3 region is CASSEFGGEAMYNEQFF. The CDR3 DNA reads as TGTGCCAGCAGTGAATTCGGCGGGGAAGCTATGTACAATGAGCAGTTCTTC.

In this sample, this clonotype turned up many times. The rearrangement joins TRBV20-1 to TRBJ2-2, with 7 bases aligning to TRBD1. Germline CDR1 is DFQATT and CDR2 is SNEGSKA (reference sequence). V shed 5 bases and J 3 bases; nucleotides not matched to a gene: 6. This CDR3 spans 14 amino acids. The CDR3 protein is CSAWDRIDTGELFF. The CDR3 DNA reads TGCAGTGCTTGGGACAGAATCGACACCGGGGAGCTGTTTTTT.

The chain is built from TRBV7-9 and TRBJ2-1; 9 bases fit TRBD2. CDR1 is SEHNR and CDR2 is FQNEAQ in the germline V gene (reference sequence). This CDR3 has 15 amino acids. V was pared by 4 bases and J by 6 bases, with 7 bases of the junction left unmatched. The CDR3 DNA is TGTGCCAGCAGCTCACCGGGACTAGCAACCAATGAGCAGTTCTTC. Translated, it gives CASSSPGLATNEQFF.

Many counts were recorded for this clonotype. This chain joins TRBV27 and TRBJ2-2, with D possibly TRBD2 on 6 matching bases. CDR1 and CDR2 (germline): MNHEY, SMNVEV (reference sequence). Trimming removed 6 bases from V and 6 bases from J, with 8 bases in between. The CDR3 loop spans 12 amino acids. CDR3 residues: CASRIAAGELFF. CDR3 bases: TGTGCCAGCAGGATAGCGGCCGGGGAGCTGTTTTTT.

As DNA, the CDR3 is TGTGCCAGCAGCCACACAGGTTCGTTTCAGGTGGAGTACTTC. It encodes CASSHTGSFQVEYF. The chain uses TRBV3-1 and TRBJ2-7, with D perhaps matching TRBD1 (5 bases). Germline-derived CDR1 and CDR2 are LGHDT and YNNKEL (reference sequence). The CDR3 covers 14 residues. V was clipped by 3 bases and J by 11 bases, with 20 bases between them.

This clonotype was counted between two and nine times. V and J are TRBV4-1 and TRBJ2-5, with TRBD2 as a possible D gene (5 bases). CDR3 length: 16 amino acids. V was clipped by 1 base and J by 5 bases, with 17 bases between them. The germline gives CDR1 MGHRA, CDR2 YSYEKL. DNA of the CDR3: TGCGCCAGCAGCCAAGGGCTCTCGAAGCGGTGGGAGACCCAGTACTTC. Protein product: CASSQGLSKRWETQYF.

Only one count was recorded for this clonotype. The chain combines TRBV6-2 or TRBV6-3 with TRBJ2-7; possibly TRBD1 for D (5 bases). V was cut by 0 bases and J by 1 base, with 10 bases left in between. Germline CDR1 reads MNHEY; CDR2 reads SVGEGT. This CDR3 spans 15 amino acids. CDR3 coding DNA: TGTGCCAGCAGTTACTCCAGGACACGGTCCTACGAGCAGTACTTC. It yields the protein CASSYSRTRSYEQYF.

This clonotype was found a few times. The V and J genes are TRBV28 and TRBJ2-7, with 11 bases fitting TRBD2. CDR3 length equals 15 residues. V gave up 4 bases and J gave up 4 bases; unmatched junction bases: 6. Germline loops: CDR1 MDHEN, CDR2 SYDVKM. CDR3: CASSYGTSGFYEQYF. The CDR3 region has the DNA TGTGCCAGCAGTTACGGGACTAGCGGATTTTACGAGCAGTACTTC.

There are many counts of this clonotype. The rearrangement uses TRBV12-3 or TRBV12-4 and TRBJ2-2; 7 bases agree with TRBD2. The CDR3 contains 15 residues. The junction had 4 bases not matched to a gene; V was cut back by 3 bases and J by 3 bases. The CDR3 reads CASSFAGVYTGELFF. The CDR3 coding sequence is TGTGCCAGCAGTTTCGCGGGAGTGTACACCGGGGAGCTGTTTTTT.

V is TRBV13 and J is TRBJ2-4; D unclear. Germline V lookup: CDR1 PRHDT, CDR2 FYEKMQ (reference sequence). V shed 2 bases and J shed 1 base, with 3 bases lying between them. The CDR3 has 13 amino acids. DNA of the CDR3: TGTGCCAGCAGCTTAAGGGCCAAAAACATTCAGTACTTC. Translating gives CASSLRAKNIQYF.

V and J are TRBV7-8 and TRBJ2-1; TRBD2 matches at 15 bases. Germline CDR1 SGHVS, CDR2 FQNEAQ. V lost 0 bases, J lost 2 bases, and 5 bases stayed unmatched. The CDR3 contains 19 residues. The CDR3: CASSLAPGLAGGPYNEQFF. CDR3 nucleotide sequence: TGTGCCAGCAGCTTAGCCCCTGGACTAGCGGGAGGGCCCTACAATGAGCAGTTCTTC. Drawing the rest from reference TRBV7-8 and TRBJ2-1, the complete variable domain is GAGVSQSPRYKVAKRGQDVALRCDPISGHVSLFWYQQALGQGPEFLTYFQNEAQLDKSGLPSDRFFAERPEGSVSTLKIQRTQQEDSAVYLCASSLAPGLAGGPYNEQFFGPGTRLTVL.

This clonotype was found many times. This chain connects TRBV7-6 to TRBJ2-7; D gene unclear. Per the germline V gene, CDR1 is SGHVS and CDR2 is FNYEAQ. Trimming stripped 2 bases from V and 2 bases from J, with 10 bases between. The length of the CDR3 is 14 residues. CDR3 DNA sequence: TGTGCCAGCAGCTTAAAAAGGGATGCCTACGAGCAGTACTTC. It codes for CASSLKRDAYEQYF.

The J gene is TRBJ2-7, the V gene TRBV4-3; D not resolved. The CDR3 spans 13 residues. Per germline, CDR1 LGHNA and CDR2 YSLEER. The germline V and J ends were trimmed by 1 base and 6 bases, with 10 bases remaining between them. Written as DNA, the CDR3 is TGCGCCAGCAGCCAAGCGGGCATGGGCGAGCAGTACTTC. Translating it yields CASSQAGMGEQYF.

This chain joins TRBV20-1 and TRBJ2-1; D is ambiguous. V lost 6 bases and J 1 base, leaving 10 bases between the germline ends. The CDR3 has 13 residues. Per germline, CDR1 DFQATT and CDR2 SNEGSKA (reference sequence). The CDR3 loop reads CSASWRSYNEQFF. CDR3 DNA: TGCAGTGCCTCTTGGAGATCCTACAATGAGCAGTTCTTC.

This clonotype came up many times. The J gene is TRBJ2-3, the V gene TRBV3-1, with TRBD2 matching over 14 bases. V was pared by 2 bases and J by 6 bases, with 10 bases of the junction left unmatched. The CDR3 extends over 18 amino acids. Germline V CDR1 and CDR2: LGHDT, YNNKEL (reference sequence). The CDR3 DNA sequence: TGTGCCAGCAGCCAAACGCCGGGACTAGCGGGGGAATGGGATACGCAGTATTTT. Translated: CASSQTPGLAGEWDTQYF.

In its sample, this clonotype was seen many times. The rearrangement uses TRBV29-1 and TRBJ2-1; 11 bases align to TRBD2. CDR1 is SQVTM, CDR2 ANQGSEA, per germline. The ends lost 6 bases at V and 0 bases at J; junction bases unmatched: 13. CDR3 length: 18 residues. CDR3 sequence (DNA): TGCAGCGTCCATACCGGGACTAGCGGAATGTCCTCCTACAATGAGCAGTTCTTC. It translates to CSVHTGTSGMSSYNEQFF.

This clonotype was seen a few times. The CDR3 spells CASTPPESYEQYF. In DNA, the CDR3 is TGTGCCAGTACACCCCCGGAGTCCTACGAGCAGTACTTC. The V call is TRBV6-2 or TRBV6-3, the J call TRBJ2-7; D gene uncertain. The CDR3 contains 13 residues. From germline, CDR1 is MNHEY and CDR2 SVGEGT. The V and J ends lost 9 bases and 1 base respectively, with 13 bases between them.

There are many counts of this clonotype. This rearrangement joins TRBV4-3 to TRBJ2-1; D is undetermined. The germline V gene encodes CDR1 LGHNA and CDR2 YSLEER. Trimming shortened V by 0 bases and J by 4 bases, and 10 bases separated the two germline ends. The length of the CDR3 is 15 residues. The CDR3: CASSQDFEGYNEQFF. The CDR3 nucleotides are TGCGCCAGCAGCCAAGACTTCGAAGGATACAATGAGCAGTTCTTC.

This clonotype was seen a few times. The rearrangement joins TRBV18 to TRBJ1-1; the match to TRBD1 covers 7 bases. This CDR3 is built from 12 residues. The trim removed 5 bases at V and 8 bases at J, leaving 5 bases unmatched. The germline V gene has CDR1 KGHSH and CDR2 LQKENI. The CDR3 sequence is CASSTDRTEAFF. The CDR3 DNA follows: TGTGCCAGCTCAACGGACAGGACGGAAGCTTTCTTT.

The CDR3 DNA is TGCGCCAGCAGCCCCTGGCTCCAATTCGAGCAGTACTTC. It translates to CASSPWLQFEQYF. The rearrangement links TRBV4-1 to TRBJ2-7; D is ambiguous. Trimming left V 4 bases short and J 6 bases short, with 13 bases between. The CDR3 is 13 residues long. Looked up from germline, CDR1 is MGHRA and CDR2 is YSYEKL.

This clonotype has more than one count but fewer than ten. In nucleotides, the CDR3 is TGCAGTGCGACACTAGCGGGAGGGCCAGATGAGCAGTTCTTC. It specifies CSATLAGGPDEQFF. The chain uses TRBV20-1 and TRBJ2-1; 13 bases are a match to TRBD2. CDR1 and CDR2 (germline): DFQATT, SNEGSKA (reference sequence). The CDR3 has 14 residues. Germline trimming cut 6 bases from V and 8 bases from J; bases unmatched to any gene: 7.

The chain links TRBV28 to TRBJ2-1; the D is unclear. V lost 6 bases, J lost 1 base, and 13 bases lay in between. CDR1 is MDHEN, CDR2 SYDVKM, per germline. The CDR3 spans 15 residues. The CDR3 region has the DNA TGTGCCAGCAGCTTTAGGATTACTTCCTACAATGAGCAGTTCTTC. This translates into CASSFRITSYNEQFF.

This clonotype was seen a few times. The chain links TRBV25-1 to TRBJ2-2; possibly TRBD1 for D (6 bases). V gave up 7 bases and J gave up 7 bases, with 10 bases separating them. This CDR3 has 12 amino acids. Germline V gives CDR1 MGHDK, CDR2 SYGVNS. The CDR3 sequence: CASKGDLGELFF. The CDR3 DNA sequence: TGTGCCAGCAAGGGGGACCTCGGGGAGCTGTTTTTT.

The sample holds a few counts of this clonotype. The chain employs TRBV29-1 and TRBJ1-4, with D possibly being TRBD1 (5 bases). V was shortened by 7 bases and J by 7 bases, with 13 bases between the two germline ends. The CDR3 runs to 12 residues. The V gene's germline CDR1 is SQVTM and CDR2 ANQGSEA. The CDR3 region has the DNA TGCAGCGCCCGGTGGGGGACTGAAAAACTGTTTTTT. Translation: CSARWGTEKLFF.

A few counts support this clonotype. V is TRBV7-8 and J is TRBJ2-2; 13 bases map to TRBD2. The CDR3 sequence is 14 residues long. The V segment lost 5 bases and the J segment 8 bases; nucleotides outside the gene matches: 2. The V gene's germline CDR1 is SGHVS and CDR2 FQNEAQ. The CDR3 DNA reads TGTGCCAGCAGCAGGGGACTAGCGGGAGGGGAGCTGTTTTTT. This codes for CASSRGLAGGELFF.

This clonotype was picked up a small number of times. V usage is TRBV28 and J usage is TRBJ2-5; 7 bases are shared with TRBD1. With V trimmed by 6 bases and J by 2 bases, 3 bases remained unmatched. Germline-derived CDR1 and CDR2 are MDHEN and SYDVKM. There are 13 residues in the CDR3. The DNA for the CDR3 is TGTGCCAGCAGAAAACAGGGGCAAGAGACCCAGTACTTC. The encoded protein is CASRKQGQETQYF.

V gene TRBV20-1 combines with J gene TRBJ2-7; 8 bases match TRBD2. Per the germline V gene, CDR1 is DFQATT and CDR2 is SNEGSKA (reference sequence). V lost 3 bases to trimming and J lost 0 bases; unmatched junction nucleotides: 16. The CDR3 contains 18 residues. CDR3 in amino acids: CSASGFRASGQSSYEQYF. For the CDR3, the DNA is TGCAGTGCTAGTGGATTTCGTGCTAGCGGGCAAAGCTCCTACGAGCAGTACTTC.